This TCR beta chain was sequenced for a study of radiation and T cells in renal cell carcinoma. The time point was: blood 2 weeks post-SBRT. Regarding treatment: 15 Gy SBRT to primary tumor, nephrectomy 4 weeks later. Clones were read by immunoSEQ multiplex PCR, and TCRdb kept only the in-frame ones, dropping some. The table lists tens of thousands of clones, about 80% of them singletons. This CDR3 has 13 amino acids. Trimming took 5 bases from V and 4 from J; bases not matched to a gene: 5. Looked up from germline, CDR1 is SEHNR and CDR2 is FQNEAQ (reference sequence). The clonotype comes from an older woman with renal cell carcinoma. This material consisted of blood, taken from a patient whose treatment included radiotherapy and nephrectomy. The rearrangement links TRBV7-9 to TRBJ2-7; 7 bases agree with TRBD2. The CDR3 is CASSTGTTYEQYF. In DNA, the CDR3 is TGTGCCAGCAGCACCGGGACTACTTACGAGCAGTACTTC.